The next 5 T cell receptor beta chains were all read from a single sample in a study of blood T cells in healthy people across ages. Then a second PCR, running about 6 to 12 cycles, was carried out with a sample-barcoded 5' primer and a J-beta primer mix. A single record per CDR3 protein comes from TCRdb applying MiXCR to the 5' RACE reads. Altogether under 2,000,000 distinct CDR3 sequences are present, around half being singletons, with the ten largest covering 2.1%. The sample was blood. These receptors were collected from a woman aged 40 to 55 in good health.

This sequence joins TRBV28 and TRBJ2-5; the match to TRBD1 covers 7 bases. The CDR3 is 15 amino acids. Germline CDR1 reads MDHEN; CDR2 reads SYDVKM. V was clipped by 4 bases and J by 9 bases; unmatched bases: 14. The chain's CDR3 is CASSSGQAGGRAQYF. The CDR3 DNA follows: TGTGCCAGCAGTTCAGGACAGGCGGGCGGTAGGGCCCAGTACTTC.

Concerning this clonotype: At one end, the junction sequence differs from germline, possibly due to a read error. The V and J genes are TRBV4-1 and TRBJ1-6; D gene uncertain. This CDR3 is 13 amino acids long. Germline V CDR1 and CDR2: MGHRA, YSYEKL. The CDR3 DNA reads TGCGCCAGCGGCCAAGGAGGTGGCTCACCCCTCCACTTT. Translated, it gives CASGQGGGSPLHF.

The J gene is TRBJ2-3, the V gene TRBV6-2 or TRBV6-3, with TRBD2 matching 12 bases. The V gene end was trimmed by 2 bases and the J gene end by 3 bases; junction bases not matched to a gene: 3. Germline V gene data show CDR1 as MNHEY and CDR2 as SVGEGT. The CDR3 is 16 amino acids. The DNA for the CDR3 is TGTGCCAGCAGTTACCGACTAGCGGGGGAAACAGATACGCAGTATTTT. It is translated as CASSYRLAGETDTQYF.

This clonotype has a handful of counts. The junction departs from germline at one end; a sequencing error may be responsible. The chain has TRBV7-7 and TRBJ2-5; D gene uncertain. Looked up from germline, CDR1 is SSHAT and CDR2 is FNYEAQ (reference sequence). CDR3 length: 14 residues. CDR3 residues: CASSFSPGQETQYF. CDR3 bases: TGTGCTAGCAGCTTCTCCCCCGGCCAAGAGACCCAGTACTTC. Full variable domain (remainder filled in from reference TRBV7-7 and TRBJ2-5): GAGVSQSPRYKVTKRGQDVTLRCDPISSHATLYWYQQALGQGPEFLTYFNYEAQPDKSGLPSDRFSAERPEGSISTLTIQRTEQRDSAMYRCASSFSPGQETQYFGPGTRLLVL.

This clonotype has only one observation. The chain uses TRBV18 and TRBJ2-5; D remains ambiguous. The J call may be incorrect, as the DNA end agrees better with TRBJ2-7. The CDR3 is 15 amino acids. The germline V gene encodes CDR1 KGHSH and CDR2 LQKENI. This CDR3 reads CASSRTPKHPYEQYF. The DNA for the CDR3 is TGTGCCAGCTCACGTACACCAAAACACCCCTACGAGCAGTACTTC.